This T cell receptor (beta chain) comes out of a study of Ad26.COV2.S vaccination and SARS-CoV-2 variants. Some clones are missing from TCRdb's copy, which holds only in-frame ones; the method was immunoSEQ multiplex PCR. The sample includes roughly 380,000 clones, roughly 90% seen only once; the top ten take less than 4.5%. V shed 4 bases and J shed 5 bases, with 14 bases lying between them. CDR3 length equals 14 residues. Germline CDR1 is SGHNT and CDR2 is YYREEE (reference sequence). The treatment is: about 20 received Ad26.COV2.S at low or high dose, single or two shots; 5 received placebo; per-sample allocation not given. Collection of the samples took place on day 63 after the first injection of vaccine or placebo.

The TCR originated in a person aged 18-60 years who received the Ad26.COV2.S COVID-19 vaccine or a placebo. Sequenced here: peripheral blood, sampled in a trial of Ad26.COV2.S vaccine versus placebo. The V gene is TRBV5-4, the J gene TRBJ2-3; D remains ambiguous. This CDR3 is CASSLGRLRDTQYF. CDR3 DNA sequence: TGTGCCAGCAGCCTCGGACGGCTTCGAGATACGCAGTATTTT. The full variable domain, in which reference TRBV5-4 and TRBJ2-3 provide the parts outside the CDR3, is ETGVTQSPTHLIKTRGQQVTLRCSSQSGHNTVSWYQQALGQGPQFIFQYYREEENGRGNFPPRFSGLQFPNYSSELNVNALELDDSALYLCASSLGRLRDTQYFGPGTRLTVL.